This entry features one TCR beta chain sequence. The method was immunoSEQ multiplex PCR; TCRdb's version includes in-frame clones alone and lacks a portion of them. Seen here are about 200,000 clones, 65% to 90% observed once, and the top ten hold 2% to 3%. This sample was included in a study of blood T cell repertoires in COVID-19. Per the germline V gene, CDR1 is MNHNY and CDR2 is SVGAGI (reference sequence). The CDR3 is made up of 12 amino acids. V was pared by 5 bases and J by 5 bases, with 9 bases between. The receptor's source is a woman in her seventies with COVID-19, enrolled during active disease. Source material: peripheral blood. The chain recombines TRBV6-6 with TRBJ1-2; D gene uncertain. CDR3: CASSPERYGYTF. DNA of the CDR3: TGTGCCAGCAGTCCAGAGCGGTATGGCTACACCTTC.